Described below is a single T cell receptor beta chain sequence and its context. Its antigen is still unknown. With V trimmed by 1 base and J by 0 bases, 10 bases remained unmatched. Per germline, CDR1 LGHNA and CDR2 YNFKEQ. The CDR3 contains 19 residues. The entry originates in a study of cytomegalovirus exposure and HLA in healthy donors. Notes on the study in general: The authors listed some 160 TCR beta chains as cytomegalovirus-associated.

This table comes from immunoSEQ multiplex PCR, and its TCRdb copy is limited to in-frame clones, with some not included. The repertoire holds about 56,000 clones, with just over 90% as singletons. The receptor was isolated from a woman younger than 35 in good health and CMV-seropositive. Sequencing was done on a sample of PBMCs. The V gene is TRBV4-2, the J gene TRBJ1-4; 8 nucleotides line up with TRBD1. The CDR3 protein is CASSQAVTGGGTTNEKLFF. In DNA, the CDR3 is TGTGCCAGCAGCCAAGCCGTTACAGGGGGAGGGACAACTAATGAAAAACTGTTTTTT.